One T cell receptor beta chain is described in this entry. CDR3 length: 14 residues. Trimming at V came to 3 bases and at J to 4 bases, leaving 2 bases not matched to a gene. Germline V lookup: CDR1 ENHRY, CDR2 SYGVKD. The source of the sample is a study of breast tumors, draining lymph nodes, adjacent tissues. One entry per CDR3 protein, called by TCRdb with MiXCR from the multiplex PCR reads. Of 15,000 to 20,000 distinct CDR3 sequences listed, around 58% are singletons. The source is a female donor with breast cancer. Some clones in this sample may be carry-over from other donors' samples. This chain joins TRBV10-3 and TRBJ2-1, with 8 positions matching TRBD2. Sequenced material: tumor-adjacent breast tissue. The CDR3 region is CAISEGTSYNEQFF. CDR3 coding DNA: TGTGCCATCAGTGAAGGGACTAGTTACAATGAGCAGTTCTTC.